Following are 24 T cell receptor beta chains from one sample sequenced in a study of blood T cell repertoires in COVID-19. TCRdb's copy holds only in-frame clones and misses some; the assay was immunoSEQ multiplex PCR. The table shows around 95,000 clones, with almost 90% occurring only once. Sequenced: peripheral blood. All receptors derive from a human donor in a cohort sampled during active COVID-19.

This rearrangement joins TRBV25-1 to TRBJ1-2; D is unresolved. Germline CDR1 reads MGHDK; CDR2 reads SYGVNS. V dropped 1 base and J dropped 3 bases, with 9 bases sitting between them. The CDR3 loop spans 14 amino acids. The chain's CDR3 is CASSESGRYYGYTF. Written as DNA, the CDR3 is TGTGCCAGCAGTGAATCCGGGAGATACTATGGCTACACCTTC.

CDR3 protein: CASSERTGGDQPQHF. The CDR3 DNA is TGTGCCAGCAGCGAACGGACAGGGGGAGATCAGCCCCAGCATTTT. The chain employs TRBV28 and TRBJ1-5, with 10 nucleotides matching TRBD1. Germline V lookup: CDR1 MDHEN, CDR2 SYDVKM. J lost 5 bases, V lost 6 bases, and 7 bases had no gene match. The CDR3 spans 15 residues.

V usage is TRBV7-2 and J usage is TRBJ1-4, with TRBD1 matching 8 bases. Germline trimming cut 5 bases from V and 2 bases from J; bases unmatched to any gene: 4. The CDR3 has 15 amino acids. The germline V gene has CDR1 SGHTA and CDR2 FQGNSA. The CDR3 reads CASSTYRGTNEKLFF. The DNA of the CDR3 is TGTGCCAGCAGCACTTACAGGGGGACTAATGAAAAACTGTTTTTT.

The V call is TRBV7-3, the J call TRBJ2-5, with 7 bases aligning to TRBD2. V lost 3 bases, J lost 3 bases, and 7 bases stayed unmatched. This CDR3 has 15 residues. In germline, CDR1 is SGHTA, CDR2 FQGTGA. This CDR3 is CASSFRPGTKETQYF. The CDR3 nucleotides read TGTGCCAGCAGCTTTCGGCCTGGGACTAAAGAGACCCAGTACTTC.

This chain joins TRBV7-9 and TRBJ1-2, with TRBD1 matching over 7 bases. Trimming took 5 bases from V and 9 from J; bases not matched to a gene: 6. The germline V gene encodes CDR1 SEHNR and CDR2 FQNEAQ (reference sequence). CDR3 length: 12 residues. The CDR3 DNA follows: TGTGCCAGCAGCGCACAGGGGCGGAGCTACACCTTC. The encoded protein is CASSAQGRSYTF.

In this sample, this clone turned up once. The chain recombines TRBV18 with TRBJ2-7, with 7 bases lining up with TRBD1. CDR1 KGHSH and CDR2 LQKENI come from the germline V gene. The CDR3 runs 17 residues. V was pared by 3 bases and J by 6 bases, with 17 bases of the junction left unmatched. The CDR3 bases are TGTGCCAGCTCACCGGCAACCGTACCGGGACAGTCGGGCGAGCAGTACTTC. Amino acids: CASSPATVPGQSGEQYF.

The chain carries TRBV5-1 and TRBJ2-3, with 8 bases lining up with TRBD1. From germline, CDR1 is SGHRS and CDR2 YFSETQ. This CDR3 spans 16 amino acids. Trimming at V came to 5 bases and at J to 4 bases, leaving 12 bases not matched to a gene. CDR3 in amino acids: CASSTLLTGGPDTQYF. The DNA of the CDR3 is TGCGCCAGCAGTACCCTTTTAACAGGGGGACCAGATACGCAGTATTTT.

This clone appeared a single time. This sequence joins TRBV9 and TRBJ2-5, with 8 positions matching TRBD1. Germline trimming cut 4 bases from V and 1 base from J; bases unmatched to any gene: 9. The CDR3 has 16 amino acids. The V gene's germline CDR1 is SGDLS and CDR2 YYNGEE. CDR3 region: CASSLGTGGVQETQYF. The CDR3 bases are TGTGCCAGCAGCCTTGGGACAGGAGGGGTCCAAGAGACCCAGTACTTC.

The V gene is TRBV7-2, the J gene TRBJ2-7; 7 bases agree with TRBD2. V was pared by 6 bases and J by 1 base, with 12 bases of the junction left unmatched. Germline CDR1 is SGHTA and CDR2 is FQGNSA. The CDR3 has 16 amino acids. CDR3: CASSPGGAGTSYEQYF. The DNA for the CDR3 is TGTGCCAGCAGTCCCGGGGGAGCGGGAACTTCCTACGAGCAGTACTTC.

The rearrangement joins TRBV5-8 to TRBJ1-5, with TRBD1 matching over 10 bases. The CDR3 consists of 15 residues. V lost 3 bases, J lost 6 bases, and 6 bases stayed unmatched. Germline-derived CDR1 and CDR2 are SGHTS and YDEGEE. The CDR3 region is CASSSGDRGPQPQHF. Here the CDR3 DNA reads TGTGCCAGCAGCTCTGGGGACAGGGGTCCTCAGCCCCAGCATTTT.

The V call is TRBV7-2, the J call TRBJ2-7; TRBD2 agrees at 14 bases. CDR3 length equals 16 residues. The germline V gene encodes CDR1 SGHTA and CDR2 FQGNSA. With 1 base clipped from V and 4 bases from J, the junction kept 3 bases outside the gene matches. CDR3 sequence: CASSLGGLAGVYEQYF. CDR3 coding DNA: TGTGCCAGCAGCTTAGGGGGACTAGCGGGAGTGTACGAGCAGTACTTC.

The chain couples TRBV2 to TRBJ2-5; perhaps TRBD2 as D (6 bases). Germline V lookup: CDR1 SNHLY, CDR2 FYNNEI. The CDR3 sequence is 15 residues long. Between the trimmed V and J ends, which lost 0 bases and 4 bases, there was a span of 12 bases. CDR3 residues: CASSEAGLGSETQYF. CDR3 DNA sequence: TGTGCCAGCAGTGAAGCGGGACTGGGTTCAGAGACCCAGTACTTC.

This clone has a single count. The junction departs from germline at one end; a sequencing error may be responsible. The chain recombines TRBV30 with TRBJ2-1, with 8 bases identical to TRBD2. Germline assignment: CDR1 GTSNPN and CDR2 SVGIG (reference sequence). The CDR3 consists of 15 residues. The CDR3 here is CAWTLGLGPYSEQFF. The CDR3 nucleotides read TGTGCCTGGACTTTGGGACTAGGGCCTTACAGTGAGCAGTTCTTC.

A single count supports this clone. The CDR3 bases are TGTGTCAGAAGGCCTCCGGGACTTGAGTTTAGAGTGCAGTTCTTC. This encodes CVRRPPGLEFRVQFF. The chain combines TRBV7-5 with TRBJ2-1; no DNA check was done on the table's D call, TRBD2. TRBV7-5 is a pseudogene. The CDR3 contains 15 residues.

The genes are TRBV29-1 and TRBJ1-2; 8 bases line up with TRBD1. The CDR3 contains 15 residues. Germline lookup yields CDR1 SQVTM and CDR2 ANQGSEA. The trim removed 4 bases at V and 0 bases at J, leaving 7 bases unmatched. CDR3 bases: TGCAGCGTTGCGAGCCAGGGGGCTTCTAACTATGGCTACACCTTC. Amino acids: CSVASQGASNYGYTF.

The rearrangement uses TRBV2 and TRBJ1-2; unclear D gene. V was pared by 6 bases and J by 8 bases, with 16 bases between. Germline V gene data show CDR1 as SNHLY and CDR2 as FYNNEI. This CDR3 region has 13 residues. The CDR3 DNA reads TGTGCCAGCAGATCCGAATTCCGCGGAGGCTACACCTTC. This gives the protein CASRSEFRGGYTF.

The CDR3 sequence: CASTRGLAGNEQFF. For the CDR3, the DNA is TGTGCCAGCACCAGAGGACTGGCCGGCAATGAGCAGTTCTTC. The chain has TRBV9 and TRBJ2-1; weak D call: TRBD2 (5 bases). CDR3 length: 14 residues. Germline CDR1 and CDR2: SGDLS and YYNGEE. V lost 6 bases and J 6 bases, leaving 16 bases between the germline ends.

This rearrangement joins TRBV24-1 to TRBJ2-1; 14 bases fit TRBD2. Germline V gene lookup returns CDR1 KGHDR and CDR2 SFDVKD. The CDR3 spans 17 residues. With 7 bases clipped from V and 6 bases from J, the junction kept 10 bases outside the gene matches. As DNA, the CDR3 is TGTGCCACCAGCCCCCCAAGACTAGCGGGAGGGCTCAATGAGCAGTTCTTC. This gives the protein CATSPPRLAGGLNEQFF.

The chain has TRBV2 and TRBJ2-7; D might be TRBD2 (6 bases). V shed 7 bases and J shed 1 base, with 11 bases lying between them. Germline V gene data show CDR1 as SNHLY and CDR2 as FYNNEI. CDR3 size: 13 residues. Written as DNA, the CDR3 is TGTGCCAGCACAGGAGGGGCGTCCTACGAGCAGTACTTC. As protein: CASTGGASYEQYF. Looking up the rest from reference TRBV2 and TRBJ2-7 gives the full variable domain: EPEVTQTPSHQVTQMGQEVILRCVPISNHLYFYWYRQILGQKVEFLVSFYNNEISEKSEIFDDQFSVERPDGSNFTLKIRSTKLEDSAMYFCASTGGASYEQYFGPGTRLTVT.

The chain recombines TRBV6-5 with TRBJ1-1; tentative D call: TRBD1 (5 bases). V lost 8 bases, J lost 3 bases, and 16 bases lay in between. The CDR3 spans 14 residues. Germline lookup yields CDR1 MNHEY and CDR2 SVGAGI. CDR3 sequence reads: CASEEVGGYTEAFF. The CDR3 DNA reads TGTGCCAGCGAAGAAGTGGGGGGTTACACTGAAGCTTTCTTT.

This clone was found once. This rearrangement joins TRBV28 to TRBJ1-2; D not certain. The germline V gene encodes CDR1 MDHEN and CDR2 SYDVKM. V lost 10 bases, J lost 0 bases, and 12 bases lay in between. This CDR3 is built from 13 residues. DNA of the CDR3: TGTGCCATTCGCTTCGGAGCTAACTATGGCTACACCTTC. Translating gives CAIRFGANYGYTF.

This chain's CDR3 is CASSLEAPYEQYF. CDR3 in DNA: TGCGCCAGCAGCCTTGAGGCCCCCTACGAGCAGTACTTC. This chain links TRBV4-1 with TRBJ2-7; D is unresolved. Trimming stripped 4 bases from V and 2 bases from J, with 9 bases between. CDR3 length equals 13 residues. Germline loops: CDR1 MGHRA, CDR2 YSYEKL.

This clone appeared once. The chain combines TRBV24-1 with TRBJ2-3; 9 bases agree with TRBD2. The J segment lost 3 bases and the V segment lost 6 bases, leaving 3 bases of the junction unmatched. CDR1 is KGHDR, CDR2 SFDVKD, per germline. This CDR3 has 14 residues. The CDR3: CATSLAGRTDTQYF. DNA for the CDR3: TGTGCCACCAGTCTAGCGGGAAGGACAGATACGCAGTATTTT.

The chain uses TRBV15 and TRBJ1-1; D gene uncertain. With 1 base removed from V and 1 base from J, the gap between germline ends came to 13 bases. The CDR3 runs to 16 residues. Germline V lookup: CDR1 LNHNV, CDR2 YYDKDF (reference sequence). This chain's CDR3 is CATSRGSEGTNTEAFF. Written as DNA, the CDR3 is TGTGCCACCAGCAGAGGGTCGGAGGGCACGAACACTGAAGCTTTCTTT. The full variable domain, its missing parts supplied by reference TRBV15 and TRBJ1-1, is DAMVIQNPRYQVTQFGKPVTLSCSQTLNHNVMYWYQQKSSQAPKLLFHYYDKDFNNEADTPDNFQSRRPNTSFCFLDIRSPGLGDTAMYLCATSRGSEGTNTEAFFGQGTRLTVV.